A single sample gave rise to the 15 T cell receptor beta chains below, sequenced in a study of T cells in Graves' hyperthyroidism and ophthalmopathy. RNA transcripts were the template for amplifying TCR beta CDR3 regions. TCR CDR3 regions were first amplified by RT-PCR with HTBI primers. TCRdb re-derived calls from the multiplex PCR reads in MiXCR, one entry per CDR3 protein. The sample contains about 590,000 distinct CDR3 sequences, 11% to 15% of which appear only once. Sequenced input: blood. These receptors all stem from a woman under 30 with Graves' ophthalmopathy.

This clonotype was recorded at least ten times. The chain carries TRBV2 and TRBJ1-2; 9 bases are a match to TRBD1. The length of the CDR3 is 14 residues. The ends lost 6 bases at V and 2 bases at J; junction bases unmatched: 4. CDR1 is SNHLY, CDR2 FYNNEI, per germline. CDR3 sequence (DNA): TGTGCCAGCAGGGCGACAGGGGGAAACTATGGCTACACCTTC. Amino acids: CASRATGGNYGYTF.

V gene TRBV6-1 combines with J gene TRBJ2-3, with D possibly being TRBD2 (7 bases). The length of the CDR3 is 13 residues. CDR1 and CDR2 (germline): MNHNS, SASEGT. The V end was cut by 6 bases, the J end by 10 bases, with 17 bases between. The CDR3 spells CASRWTAGGPQYF. The DNA for the CDR3 is TGTGCCAGCAGATGGACAGCCGGGGGGCCGCAGTATTTT.

This clonotype was seen at least ten times. This chain links TRBV7-2 with TRBJ2-3; D uncertain. Trimming left V 5 bases short and J 2 bases short, with 5 bases between. The CDR3 sequence is 12 residues long. Germline values: CDR1 SGHTA, CDR2 FQGNSA. The CDR3 DNA reads TGTGCCAGCAGCCCATACACAGATACGCAGTATTTT. It translates to CASSPYTDTQYF.

This clonotype showed up just once. The J gene is TRBJ2-3, the V gene TRBV27; TRBD1 might be the D (5 bases). The CDR3 is 15 amino acids. Looked up from germline, CDR1 is MNHEY and CDR2 is SMNVEV (reference sequence). Trimming took off 7 bases at V and 5 bases at J, with 19 bases between the two ends. The CDR3 loop reads CASIPRPGIRDTQYF. In DNA form, the CDR3 reads TGTGCCAGCATTCCTAGACCAGGGATTCGAGATACGCAGTATTTT.

This chain uses TRBV7-2 with TRBJ1-5; D gene unclear. CDR1 and CDR2 from the germline V gene are SGHTA and FQGNSA. The V end lost 3 bases, the J end lost 2 bases, and 5 bases lay between the germline ends. CDR3 length: 13 residues. CDR3 protein: CASSFFRNQPQHF. CDR3 DNA sequence: TGTGCCAGCAGCTTCTTCCGCAATCAGCCCCAGCATTTT. The full variable domain, with the rest looked up from reference TRBV7-2 and TRBJ1-5, is GAGVSQSPSNKVTEKGKDVELRCDPISGHTALYWYRQSLGQGLEFLIYFQGNSAPDKSGLPSDRFSAERTGGSVSTLTIQRTQQEDSAVYLCASSFFRNQPQHFGDGTRLSIL.

This clonotype was counted ten times or more. The chain couples TRBV20-1 to TRBJ2-3; 8 nucleotides match TRBD1. Trimming took 5 bases from V and 4 from J; bases not matched to a gene: 5. The CDR3 loop spans 13 amino acids. The germline V gene has CDR1 DFQATT and CDR2 SNEGSKA (reference sequence). The CDR3 region has the DNA TGCAGTGCTTACCAGGGGGCGTCAGATACGCAGTATTTT. Residues: CSAYQGASDTQYF.

The rearrangement links TRBV9 to TRBJ1-2, with unresolved D. The CDR3 extends over 11 amino acids. Germline V lookup: CDR1 SGDLS, CDR2 YYNGEE. The V end lost 4 bases, the J end lost 5 bases, and 6 bases lay between the germline ends. CDR3 sequence reads: CASSTLYGYTF. The CDR3, as DNA: TGTGCCAGCAGCACCCTATATGGCTACACCTTC.

This rearrangement joins TRBV5-1 to TRBJ2-1, with 9 bases matching TRBD1. The CDR3 loop spans 19 amino acids. Germline CDR1 reads SGHRS; CDR2 reads YFSETQ. Trimming removed 1 base from V and 0 bases from J; junction bases left unmatched: 11. The CDR3 region is CASSLQGQGPFRSYNEQFF. The CDR3 nucleotides are TGCGCCAGCAGCTTGCAGGGACAGGGTCCATTTCGCTCCTACAATGAGCAGTTCTTC. The whole variable domain, remainder taken from reference TRBV5-1 and TRBJ2-1, is KAGVTQTPRYLIKTRGQQVTLSCSPISGHRSVSWYQQTPGQGLQFLFEYFSETQRNKGNFPGRFSGRQFSNSRSEMNVSTLELGDSALYLCASSLQGQGPFRSYNEQFFGPGTRLTVL.

This clonotype was recorded at least ten times. The gene calls are TRBV18 and TRBJ2-7, with TRBD1 identical over 7 bases. The CDR3 has 16 amino acids. Germline V gene sequence: CDR1 KGHSH, CDR2 LQKENI. The V segment lost 1 base and the J segment 0 bases; nucleotides outside the gene matches: 6. The DNA of the CDR3 is TGTGCCAGCTCACCACAGGCAGGGGGATACTCCTACGAGCAGTACTTC. Translated: CASSPQAGGYSYEQYF. Looking up the rest from reference TRBV18 and TRBJ2-7 gives the full variable domain: NAGVMQNPRHLVRRRGQEARLRCSPMKGHSHVYWYRQLPEEGLKFMVYLQKENIIDESGMPKERFSAEFPKEGPSILRIQQVVRGDSAAYFCASSPQAGGYSYEQYFGPGTRLTVT.

With regard to this clonotype: Possible read error: a much larger clone is one base away. Here the CDR3 omits its conserved ending phenylalanine or tryptophan, so a read error is the likely source. The V and J genes are TRBV6-1 and TRBJ1-1; D remains unclear. The length of the CDR3 is 13 residues. Between the trimmed V and J ends, which lost 3 bases and 0 bases, there was a span of 5 bases. CDR1 is MNHNS, CDR2 SASEGT, per germline. The CDR3 DNA is TGTGCCAGCAGTGAGACACTGAACACTGAAGCTTTCTCT. Protein: CASSETLNTEAFS.

J is TRBJ2-2 and V is TRBV30; 9 positions match TRBD1. CDR1 GTSNPN and CDR2 SVGIG come from the germline V gene (reference sequence). There are 14 residues in the CDR3. The V gene end was trimmed by 6 bases and the J gene end by 4 bases; junction bases not matched to a gene: 6. In DNA, the CDR3 is TGTGCCTGCCCCGGGACAGGGACCACCGGGGAGCTGTTTTTT. Translated, it gives CACPGTGTTGELFF.

In this sample, this clonotype turned up many times. This chain connects TRBV5-1 to TRBJ1-1, with 9 bases fitting TRBD1. CDR3 length: 17 amino acids. Trimming at V came to 1 base and at J to 2 bases, leaving 9 bases not matched to a gene. Looked up from germline, CDR1 is SGHRS and CDR2 is YFSETQ. CDR3 in DNA: TGCGCCAGCAGCTTGCGGGGACAGGGATTGGGAAACACTGAAGCTTTCTTT. Residues: CASSLRGQGLGNTEAFF.

Only a few counts were recorded for this clonotype. This chain links TRBV11-2 with TRBJ1-5; D not certain. CDR1 and CDR2 from the germline V gene are SGHAT and FQNNGV. V was shortened by 5 bases and J by 7 bases, with 9 bases between the two germline ends. CDR3 length equals 12 residues. In nucleotides, the CDR3 is TGTGCCAGCAGCACCTCCGGGCAGCCCCAGCATTTT. It is translated as CASSTSGQPQHF. The entire variable domain, with the rest obtained from reference TRBV11-2 and TRBJ1-5, is as follows: EAGVAQSPRYKIIEKRQSVAFWCNPISGHATLYWYQQILGQGPKLLIQFQNNGVVDDSQLPKDRFSAERLKGVDSTLKIQPAKLEDSAVYLCASSTSGQPQHFGDGTRLSIL.

V usage is TRBV4-1 and J usage is TRBJ1-2, with D unresolved. CDR3 length: 16 residues. Germline CDR1 MGHRA, CDR2 YSYEKL. Trimming left V 2 bases short and J 8 bases short, with 21 bases between. CDR3 region: CASSQYFGSTKGGYTF. CDR3 nucleotide sequence: TGCGCCAGCAGCCAATATTTTGGCTCAACTAAGGGCGGCTACACCTTC.

CDR3 nucleotides: TGTGCCAGCAGCTTACCCCCTCGAGAGCGGGACCTTCTCGAGCAGTACTTC. Its protein is CASSLPPRERDLLEQYF. The V gene is TRBV7-6, the J gene TRBJ2-7, with 7 bases aligning to TRBD2. The CDR3 extends over 17 amino acids. Germline V lookup: CDR1 SGHVS, CDR2 FNYEAQ. J lost 6 bases, V lost 2 bases, and 16 bases had no gene match.